Listed here are 20 T cell receptor beta chains from one sample, sequenced in a study of T cell changes during pregnancy in multiple sclerosis. Measured with immunoSEQ multiplex PCR; TCRdb has only the in-frame clones, and not every one. The sample contains more than 65,000 clones, just over 90% of which appear only once. This sample comprised CD4+ T cells from peripheral blood mononuclear cells, obtained before pregnancy. The source of these receptors is a female donor with multiple sclerosis, enrolled in a pregnancy study.

The table lists this clone with a few counts. The chain uses TRBV5-1 and TRBJ1-2; D not certain. Trimming took off 4 bases at V and 0 bases at J, with 13 bases between the two ends. Germline assignment: CDR1 SGHRS and CDR2 YFSETQ. The CDR3 runs to 15 residues. CDR3 protein: CASSTGSKANYGYTF. The CDR3 DNA sequence: TGCGCCAGCAGCACCGGTAGTAAAGCTAACTATGGCTACACCTTC.

The CDR3 sequence is CASSLGGGDGQPQHF. The CDR3 coding sequence is TGTGCCAGCAGCTTGGGAGGGGGCGATGGTCAGCCCCAGCATTTT. The V gene is TRBV5-4, the J gene TRBJ1-5, with TRBD1 identical over 7 bases. Germline CDR1 is SGHNT and CDR2 is YYREEE (reference sequence). Trimming at V came to 0 bases and at J to 6 bases, leaving 6 bases not matched to a gene. This CDR3 region has 15 residues.

This clone was picked up a small number of times. CDR3 DNA sequence: TGTGCCTGGAAAACAGGGGAGATTATATGGTCCTATAATTCACCCCTCCACTTT. This encodes CAWKTGEIIWSYNSPLHF. The chain employs TRBV30 and TRBJ1-6; TRBD1 aligns across 7 bases. J was trimmed by 1 base and V by 4 bases; bases with no gene match: 13. The length of the CDR3 is 18 residues. CDR1 and CDR2 (germline): GTSNPN, SVGIG (reference sequence).

This clone was counted once. The chain is built from TRBV12-5 and TRBJ1-5; 11 bases agree with TRBD1. The CDR3 has 15 amino acids. V gave up 4 bases and J gave up 2 bases; unmatched junction bases: 1. The V gene's germline CDR1 is LGHNT and CDR2 FRNRAP. For the CDR3, the DNA is TGTGCTAGTGGTTGGGGACAGGGGGGCAATCAGCCCCAGCATTTT. It translates to CASGWGQGGNQPQHF.

The chain recombines TRBV19 with TRBJ1-5; D unclear. Trimming took off 3 bases at V and 1 base at J, with 10 bases between the two ends. Germline CDR1 LNHDA, CDR2 SQIVND (reference sequence). The CDR3 runs 15 residues. The CDR3 loop is CASSMEGASNQPQHF. CDR3 in DNA: TGTGCCAGTAGTATGGAGGGCGCGAGCAATCAGCCCCAGCATTTT.

The chain combines TRBV7-8 with TRBJ1-1; no clear D gene. Per germline, CDR1 SGHVS and CDR2 FQNEAQ. CDR3 length: 13 residues. The V gene lost 1 base and the J gene lost 8 bases, with 11 bases spanning the gap. In nucleotides, the CDR3 is TGTGCCAGCAGCTTAGGTGGGCCGGTCGAAGCTTTCTTT. Residues: CASSLGGPVEAFF.

The chain uses TRBV19 and TRBJ2-5; D is perhaps TRBD2 (7 bases). Germline-derived CDR1 and CDR2 are LNHDA and SQIVND (reference sequence). CDR3 size: 13 residues. V lost 2 bases and J lost 4, with 8 bases in between. The CDR3, as DNA: TGTGCCAGTAGTATAAGGGGGGGAGAGACCCAGTACTTC. Translation gives CASSIRGGETQYF. Looking up the rest from reference TRBV19 and TRBJ2-5 gives the full variable domain: DGGITQSPKYLFRKEGQNVTLSCEQNLNHDAMYWYRQDPGQGLRLIYYSQIVNDFQKGDIAEGYSVSREKKESFPLTVTSAQKNPTAFYLCASSIRGGETQYFGPGTRLLVL.

The V gene is TRBV18, the J gene TRBJ2-1; weak D call: TRBD1 (6 bases). V gave up 3 bases and J gave up 4 bases, with 13 bases separating them. CDR3 size: 15 residues. The V gene's germline CDR1 is KGHSH and CDR2 LQKENI. This chain's CDR3 is CASSPAGTLYNEQFF. CDR3 bases: TGTGCCAGCTCACCTGCCGGGACACTTTACAATGAGCAGTTCTTC. The full variable domain, completed using reference TRBV18 and TRBJ2-1, is NAGVMQNPRHLVRRRGQEARLRCSPMKGHSHVYWYRQLPEEGLKFMVYLQKENIIDESGMPKERFSAEFPKEGPSILRIQQVVRGDSAAYFCASSPAGTLYNEQFFGPGTRLTVL.

The chain employs TRBV19 and TRBJ2-7; 8 bases fit TRBD2. Per germline, CDR1 LNHDA and CDR2 SQIVND (reference sequence). The V and J ends lost 2 bases and 2 bases, in that order; junction bases with no gene match: 2. The CDR3 has 14 residues. This chain's CDR3 is CASSILAGPYEQYF. Here the CDR3 DNA reads TGTGCCAGTAGTATATTAGCGGGACCCTACGAGCAGTACTTC.

CDR3 sequence reads: CASSLLAGGATGELFF. The CDR3 region has the DNA TGTGCCAGCAGCCTCTTAGCGGGAGGGGCCACCGGGGAGCTGTTTTTT. The chain carries TRBV7-9 and TRBJ2-2, with 11 bases aligning to TRBD2. Germline assignment: CDR1 SEHNR and CDR2 FQNEAQ (reference sequence). V shed 5 bases and J 4 bases; nucleotides not matched to a gene: 6. The CDR3 runs 16 residues.

The V call is TRBV6-1, the J call TRBJ2-3, with 8 bases fitting TRBD2. The length of the CDR3 is 15 residues. Germline V gives CDR1 MNHNS, CDR2 SASEGT. Trimming at V came to 4 bases and at J to 4 bases, leaving 7 bases not matched to a gene. The DNA for the CDR3 is TGTGCCAGCAGTGGATTAGCGGGGTCCTCAGATACGCAGTATTTT. This sequence encodes CASSGLAGSSDTQYF.

The rearrangement joins TRBV7-2 to TRBJ2-7; D is undetermined. The CDR3 has 11 residues. The germline V gene encodes CDR1 SGHTA and CDR2 FQGNSA. Trimming removed 7 bases from V and 5 bases from J, with 9 bases in between. As DNA, the CDR3 is TGTGCCAGCACCGCAGGCCACGAGCAGTACTTC. This encodes CASTAGHEQYF.

The chain joins TRBV5-6 to TRBJ1-2; 9 bases fit TRBD1. The CDR3 runs 15 residues. Losses at the gene ends were 4 bases for V and 2 bases for J; bases not matched to a gene: 6. The germline V gene encodes CDR1 SGHDT and CDR2 YYEEEE. Here the CDR3 DNA reads TGTGCCAGCAGCGGAATCGGACAGGGGAACTATGGCTACACCTTC. Protein: CASSGIGQGNYGYTF.

This rearrangement joins TRBV27 to TRBJ1-1; tentatively, D is TRBD1 (5 bases). Trimming removed 4 bases from V and 4 bases from J, with 10 bases in between. CDR1 and CDR2 (germline): MNHEY, SMNVEV (reference sequence). The CDR3 has 13 residues. CDR3 DNA: TGTGCCAGCAGTTCAGGAAGGGGCACTGAAGCTTTCTTT. This encodes CASSSGRGTEAFF.

The V and J genes are TRBV11-2 and TRBJ2-6; D possibly corresponds to TRBD1 (5 bases). Trimming removed 5 bases from V and 1 base from J, with 9 bases in between. The CDR3 length is 15 residues. Germline V gives CDR1 SGHAT, CDR2 FQNNGV. This CDR3 reads CASSQSGSGANVLTF. The CDR3 DNA reads as TGTGCCAGCAGCCAATCAGGGTCTGGGGCCAACGTCCTGACTTTC.

V is TRBV5-4 and J is TRBJ2-1; TRBD2 agrees at 10 bases. Germline V lookup: CDR1 SGHNT, CDR2 YYREEE (reference sequence). CDR3 length equals 15 residues. V shed 3 bases, J shed 3 bases, and the junction held 3 bases outside the gene matches. The CDR3 protein is CASSSPSGSYNEQFF. The DNA of the CDR3 is TGTGCCAGCAGCTCCCCTAGCGGGAGCTACAATGAGCAGTTCTTC.

This clone was found a few times. This chain uses TRBV5-1 with TRBJ2-7; D is undetermined. CDR1 is SGHRS, CDR2 YFSETQ, per germline. V lost 1 base to trimming and J lost 0 bases, with 5 bases between them. The CDR3 sequence is 13 residues long. The CDR3 loop reads CASSLLSSYEQYF. The CDR3 DNA sequence: TGCGCCAGCAGCTTGCTCAGCTCCTACGAGCAGTACTTC.

CDR3 in amino acids: CASSYPQDSYEQYF. The CDR3, as DNA: TGTGCCAGCAGTTACCCGCAGGACTCCTACGAGCAGTACTTC. The V gene is TRBV6-6, the J gene TRBJ2-7, with D unclear. The CDR3 has 14 residues. Between the trimmed V and J ends, which lost 2 bases and 0 bases, there was a span of 8 bases. CDR1 is MNHNY and CDR2 is SVGAGI in the germline V gene (reference sequence).

The chain uses TRBV6-1 and TRBJ1-5; D unresolved. The CDR3 runs to 11 residues. Trimming cost V 10 bases and J 3 bases, with 7 bases left between them. Germline V gene lookup returns CDR1 MNHNS and CDR2 SASEGT. CDR3 in amino acids: CATQNNQPQHF. DNA for the CDR3: TGTGCCACCCAGAACAATCAGCCCCAGCATTTT.

The chain is built from TRBV18 and TRBJ2-3; 8 nucleotides align to TRBD2. The CDR3 is 14 amino acids. Germline CDR1 KGHSH, CDR2 LQKENI. V shed 3 bases and J 5 bases; nucleotides not matched to a gene: 4. The CDR3 reads CASSPGTRVDTQYF. CDR3 nucleotide sequence: TGTGCCAGCTCACCCGGGACTAGAGTAGATACGCAGTATTTT.